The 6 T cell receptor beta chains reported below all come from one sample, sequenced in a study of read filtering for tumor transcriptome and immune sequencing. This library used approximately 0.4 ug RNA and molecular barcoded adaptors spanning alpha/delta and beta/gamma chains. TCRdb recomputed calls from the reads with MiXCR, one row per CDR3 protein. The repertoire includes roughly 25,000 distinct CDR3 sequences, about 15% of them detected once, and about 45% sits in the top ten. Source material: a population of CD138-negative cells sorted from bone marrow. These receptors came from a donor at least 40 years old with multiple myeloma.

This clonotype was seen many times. The CDR3 sequence: CASRRTSGITEQFF. CDR3 bases: TGTGCCAGCCGAAGGACTAGCGGGATCACTGAGCAGTTCTTC. The chain recombines TRBV6-6 with TRBJ2-1, with 12 bases matching TRBD2. Germline CDR1 MNHNY, CDR2 SVGAGI (reference sequence). The V and J ends lost 8 bases and 9 bases, in that order; junction bases with no gene match: 8. The CDR3 has 14 residues.

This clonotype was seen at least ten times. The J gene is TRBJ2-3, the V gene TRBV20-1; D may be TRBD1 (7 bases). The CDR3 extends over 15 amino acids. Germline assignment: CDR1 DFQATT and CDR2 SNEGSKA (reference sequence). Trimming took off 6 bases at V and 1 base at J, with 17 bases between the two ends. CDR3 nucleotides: TGCAGTGCAATAATCACAGGGGAGGGCACAGATACGCAGTATTTT. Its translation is CSAIITGEGTDTQYF.

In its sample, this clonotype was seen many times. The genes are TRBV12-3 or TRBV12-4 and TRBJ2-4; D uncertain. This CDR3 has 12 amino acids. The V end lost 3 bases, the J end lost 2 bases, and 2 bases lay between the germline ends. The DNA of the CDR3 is TGTGCCAGCAGTTTCACCAAAAACATTCAGTACTTC. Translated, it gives CASSFTKNIQYF.

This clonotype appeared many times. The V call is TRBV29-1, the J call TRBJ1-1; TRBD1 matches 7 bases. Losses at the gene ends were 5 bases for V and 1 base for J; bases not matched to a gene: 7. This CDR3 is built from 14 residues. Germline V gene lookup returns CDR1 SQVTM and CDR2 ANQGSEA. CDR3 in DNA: TGCAGCGTTAGAGCTGGGACAGCGAACACTGAAGCTTTCTTT. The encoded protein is CSVRAGTANTEAFF.

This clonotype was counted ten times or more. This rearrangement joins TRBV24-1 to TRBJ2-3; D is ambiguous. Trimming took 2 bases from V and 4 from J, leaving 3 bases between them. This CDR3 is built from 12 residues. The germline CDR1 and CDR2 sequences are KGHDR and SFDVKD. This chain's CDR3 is CATSDYPDTQYF. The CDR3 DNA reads TGTGCCACCAGTGATTATCCAGATACGCAGTATTTT.

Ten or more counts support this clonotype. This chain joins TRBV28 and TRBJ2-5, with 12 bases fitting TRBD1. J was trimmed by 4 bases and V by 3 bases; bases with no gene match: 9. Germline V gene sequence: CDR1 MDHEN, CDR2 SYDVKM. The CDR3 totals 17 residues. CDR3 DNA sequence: TGTGCCAGCAGTTTCGGGACAGGGGGCTTAGGGGGAGAGACCCAGTACTTC. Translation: CASSFGTGGLGGETQYF.